A single sample is the source of the 5 T cell receptor beta chains below, sequenced in a study of control samples from healthy donors and cancer patients. The protocol was immunoSEQ multiplex PCR, while the TCRdb copy is restricted to in-frame clones and leaves out a portion. This table holds some 120,000 clones, about 95% found once. Specimen: blood. All receptors derive from a man aged 25-45 years in good health.

The genes are TRBV19 and TRBJ1-1; no clear D. This CDR3 is built from 14 residues. Germline CDR1 LNHDA, CDR2 SQIVND (reference sequence). The V and J ends lost 6 bases and 2 bases respectively, with 13 bases between them. The CDR3 DNA reads as TGTGCCAGTAGGAACGGGCCCGGAAACACTGAAGCTTTCTTT. As protein: CASRNGPGNTEAFF. The variable domain in full, with the rest retrieved from reference TRBV19 and TRBJ1-1, is DGGITQSPKYLFRKEGQNVTLSCEQNLNHDAMYWYRQDPGQGLRLIYYSQIVNDFQKGDIAEGYSVSREKKESFPLTVTSAQKNPTAFYLCASRNGPGNTEAFFGQGTRLTVV.

This clone came up a few times. The chain recombines TRBV5-1 with TRBJ1-1, with D possibly being TRBD1 (6 bases). Germline V gene sequence: CDR1 SGHRS, CDR2 YFSETQ. This CDR3 contains 16 residues. V was trimmed by 2 bases and J by 4 bases, leaving 18 bases between them. The CDR3 nucleotides are TGCGCCAGCAGCTTCAAAGGCCCGGGGGCGGGCACTGAAGCTTTCTTT. This translates into CASSFKGPGAGTEAFF.

This sequence joins TRBV2 and TRBJ1-2; D is possibly TRBD1 (5 bases). CDR1 is SNHLY and CDR2 is FYNNEI in the germline V gene. The CDR3 spans 14 residues. Trimming shortened V by 6 bases and J by 1 base, and 12 bases separated the two germline ends. The CDR3 here is CASRTQDFNYGYTF. CDR3 DNA: TGTGCCAGCAGGACACAGGATTTTAACTATGGCTACACCTTC.

The chain is built from TRBV10-3 and TRBJ2-1, with TRBD2 matching over 14 bases. V lost 1 base to trimming and J lost 9 bases; unmatched junction nucleotides: 11. This CDR3 is 18 amino acids long. Germline V gene lookup returns CDR1 ENHRY and CDR2 SYGVKD. The chain's CDR3 is CAISEFEGLAGASGEQFF. The CDR3 DNA follows: TGTGCCATCAGTGAGTTCGAGGGACTAGCGGGGGCATCTGGTGAGCAGTTCTTC.

The genes are TRBV3-1 (or the pseudogene TRBV3-2) and TRBJ1-2, with 8 bases fitting TRBD1. CDR3 length equals 13 residues. Germline CDR1 and CDR2: LGHDT and YNNKEL (reference sequence). V was clipped by 3 bases and J by 8 bases; unmatched bases: 5. This CDR3 is CASSQETGDGYTF. The CDR3 coding sequence is TGTGCCAGCAGCCAGGAGACAGGGGACGGCTACACCTTC.